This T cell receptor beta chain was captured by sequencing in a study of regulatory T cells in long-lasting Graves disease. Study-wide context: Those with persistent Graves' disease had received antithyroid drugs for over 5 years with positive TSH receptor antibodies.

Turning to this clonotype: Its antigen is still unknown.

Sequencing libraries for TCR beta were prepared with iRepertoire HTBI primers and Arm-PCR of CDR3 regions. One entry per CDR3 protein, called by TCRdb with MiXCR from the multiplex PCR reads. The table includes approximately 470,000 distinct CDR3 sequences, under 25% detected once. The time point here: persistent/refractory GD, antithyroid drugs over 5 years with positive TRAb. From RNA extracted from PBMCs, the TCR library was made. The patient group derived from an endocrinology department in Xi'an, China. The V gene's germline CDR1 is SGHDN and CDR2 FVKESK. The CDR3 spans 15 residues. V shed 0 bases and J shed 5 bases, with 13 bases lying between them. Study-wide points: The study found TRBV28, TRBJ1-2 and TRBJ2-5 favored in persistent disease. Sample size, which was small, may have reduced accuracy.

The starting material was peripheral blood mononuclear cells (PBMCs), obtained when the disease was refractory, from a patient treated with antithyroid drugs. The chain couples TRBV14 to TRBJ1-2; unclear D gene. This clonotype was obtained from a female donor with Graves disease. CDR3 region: CASSQDLDFLYGYTF. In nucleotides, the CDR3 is TGTGCCAGCAGCCAAGATTTAGACTTTTTATATGGCTACACCTTC.